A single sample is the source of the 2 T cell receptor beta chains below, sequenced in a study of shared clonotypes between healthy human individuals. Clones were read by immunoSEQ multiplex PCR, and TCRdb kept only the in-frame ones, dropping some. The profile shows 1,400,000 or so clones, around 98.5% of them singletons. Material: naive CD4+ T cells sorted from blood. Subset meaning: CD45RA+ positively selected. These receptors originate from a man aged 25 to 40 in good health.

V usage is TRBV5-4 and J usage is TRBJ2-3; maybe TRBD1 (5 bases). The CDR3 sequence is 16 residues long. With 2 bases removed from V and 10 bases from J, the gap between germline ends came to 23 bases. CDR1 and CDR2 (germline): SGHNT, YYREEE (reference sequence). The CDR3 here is CASSFPLGEGAASQYF. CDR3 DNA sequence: TGTGCCAGCAGCTTCCCCCTTGGCGAAGGGGCAGCTTCGCAGTATTTT.

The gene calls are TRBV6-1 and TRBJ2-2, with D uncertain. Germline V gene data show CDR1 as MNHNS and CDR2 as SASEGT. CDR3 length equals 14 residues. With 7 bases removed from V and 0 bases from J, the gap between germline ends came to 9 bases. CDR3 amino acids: CASKRTPNTGELFF. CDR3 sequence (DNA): TGTGCCAGCAAGCGAACGCCGAACACCGGGGAGCTGTTTTTT.